The present TCR beta chain was sequenced within a study of T cell repertoires in cytomegalovirus infection. In the study overall: Both CMV infection and a matching HLA type were indicated by public TCR beta signatures. General study results and limits: Summed public TCR beta family frequency identified CMV carriers bearing the relevant HLA. In two of eight donors, the top clonotype was HLA-C-restricted CMV-specific.

This CDR3 spans 14 amino acids. The V end lost 3 bases, the J end lost 4 bases, and 11 bases lay between the germline ends. TCRdb used MiXCR to reprocess the reads, holding one entry per CDR3 protein. The data hold approximately 500,000 distinct CDR3 sequences, with about 26% observed a single time. Note on this clonotype: The antigen remains undetermined.

The sequence came from a human donor in good health (CMV status not recorded). Some clones in this sample may be carry-over from other donors' samples. The chain is built from TRBV12-3 or TRBV12-4 and TRBJ2-3; unclear D gene. The material sequenced was PBMCs. CDR3 sequence reads: CASSFGSVPDTQYF. The CDR3 bases are TGTGCCAGCAGTTTCGGGTCGGTGCCAGATACGCAGTATTTT.